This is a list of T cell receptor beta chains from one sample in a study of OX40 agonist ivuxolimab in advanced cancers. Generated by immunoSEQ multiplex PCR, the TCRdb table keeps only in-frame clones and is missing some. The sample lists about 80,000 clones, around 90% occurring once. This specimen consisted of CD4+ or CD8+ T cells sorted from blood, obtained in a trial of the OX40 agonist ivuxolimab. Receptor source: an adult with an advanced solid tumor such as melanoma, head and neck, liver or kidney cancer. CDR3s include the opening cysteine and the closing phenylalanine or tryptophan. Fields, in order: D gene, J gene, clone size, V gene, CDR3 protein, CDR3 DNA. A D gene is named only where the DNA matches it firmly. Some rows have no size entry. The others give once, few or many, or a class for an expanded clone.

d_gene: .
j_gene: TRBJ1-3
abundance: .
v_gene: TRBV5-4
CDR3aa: CASSFRGQTGNTIYF
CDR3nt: TGTGCCAGCAGCTTCCGCGGACAGACCGGTAACACCATATATTTT

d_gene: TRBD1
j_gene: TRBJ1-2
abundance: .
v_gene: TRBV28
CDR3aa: CASSRTGVRGYTF
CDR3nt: TGTGCCAGCAGCCGGACAGGGGTGAGGGGCTACACCTTC

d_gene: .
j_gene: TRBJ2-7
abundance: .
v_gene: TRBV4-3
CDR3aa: CASSPLAADTYEQYF
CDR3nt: TGCGCCAGCAGCCCCCTGGCCGCCGATACCTACGAGCAGTACTTC

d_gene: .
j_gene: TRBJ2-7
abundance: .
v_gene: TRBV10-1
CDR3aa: CASLRVIQYF
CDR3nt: TGCGCCAGCCTCCGGGTTATACAGTACTTC

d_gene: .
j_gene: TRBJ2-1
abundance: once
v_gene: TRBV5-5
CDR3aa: CASSSSGPSSYNEQFF
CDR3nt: TGTGCCAGCAGTTCTTCCGGGCCCAGCTCCTACAATGAGCAGTTCTTC

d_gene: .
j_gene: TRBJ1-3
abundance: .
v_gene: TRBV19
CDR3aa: CASNSGDTGNTIYF
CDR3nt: TGTGCCAGTAATTCGGGGGACACTGGAAACACCATATATTTT

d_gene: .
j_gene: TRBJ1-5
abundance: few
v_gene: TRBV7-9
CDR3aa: CASSSTGNQPQHF
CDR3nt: TGTGCCAGCAGCTCTACAGGTAATCAGCCCCAGCATTTT

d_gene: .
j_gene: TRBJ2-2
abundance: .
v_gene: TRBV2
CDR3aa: CASSVNDPNTGELFF
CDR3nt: TGTGCCAGCAGTGTGAACGATCCGAACACCGGGGAGCTGTTTTTT

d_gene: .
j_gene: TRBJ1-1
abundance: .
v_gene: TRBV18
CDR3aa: CASSPTGLPTEAFF
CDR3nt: TGTGCCAGCTCACCTACCGGACTCCCAACCGAGGCTTTCTTT

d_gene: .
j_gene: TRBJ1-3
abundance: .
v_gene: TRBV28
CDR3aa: CASSTVGRRSAGNTIYF
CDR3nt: TGTGCCAGCAGTACCGTGGGCAGGAGGTCTGCTGGAAACACCATATATTTT

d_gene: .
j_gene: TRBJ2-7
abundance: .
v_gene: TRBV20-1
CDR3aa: CSARNSYEQYF
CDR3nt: TGCAGTGCTAGAAACAGCTACGAGCAGTACTTC

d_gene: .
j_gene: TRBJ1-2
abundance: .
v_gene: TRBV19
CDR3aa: CASKEDYGYTF
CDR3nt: TGTGCCAGTAAGGAGGACTATGGCTACACCTTC

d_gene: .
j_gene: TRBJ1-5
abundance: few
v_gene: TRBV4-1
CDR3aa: CASSPNPLGLILSFQPQHF
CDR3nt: TGCGCCAGCAGCCCAAACCCTCTGGGCCTTATTTTATCTTTTCAGCCCCAGCATTTT

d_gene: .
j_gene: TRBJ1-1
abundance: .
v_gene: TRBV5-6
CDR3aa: CASSTIQVRRTEAFF
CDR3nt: TGTGCCAGCAGCACTATACAGGTCCGAAGGACTGAAGCTTTCTTT

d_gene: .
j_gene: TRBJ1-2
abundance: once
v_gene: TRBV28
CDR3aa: CASSSPTRSNYGYTF
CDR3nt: TGTGCCAGCAGTTCACCGACAAGGTCCAACTATGGCTACACCTTC

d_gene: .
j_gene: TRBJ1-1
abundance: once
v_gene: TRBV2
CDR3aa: CASSDKDRNTEAFF
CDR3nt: TGTGCCAGTTCTGACAAGGACAGAAACACTGAAGCTTTCTTT

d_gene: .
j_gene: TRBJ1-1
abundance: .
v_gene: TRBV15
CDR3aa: CATKLKMNTEAFF
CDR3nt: TGTGCCACCAAACTAAAGATGAACACTGAAGCTTTCTTT

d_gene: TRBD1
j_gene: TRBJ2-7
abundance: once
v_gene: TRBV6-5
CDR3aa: CASSYGTGFYEQYF
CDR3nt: TGTGCCAGCAGTTACGGGACAGGCTTCTACGAGCAGTACTTC

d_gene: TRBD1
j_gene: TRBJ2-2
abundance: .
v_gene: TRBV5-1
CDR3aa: CASSIGTGGTGELFF
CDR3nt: TGCGCCAGCAGCATCGGGACAGGGGGCACCGGGGAGCTGTTTTTT

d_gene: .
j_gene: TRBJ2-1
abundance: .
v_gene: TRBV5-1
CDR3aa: CASSLATTGPFVF
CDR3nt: TGCGCCAGCAGCTTGGCCACCACGGGCCCCTTCGTCTTC

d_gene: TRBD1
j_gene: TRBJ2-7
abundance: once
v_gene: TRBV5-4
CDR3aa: CASSLRTGGIYEQYF
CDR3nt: TGTGCCAGCAGCTTGCGGACAGGGGGGATCTACGAGCAGTACTTC

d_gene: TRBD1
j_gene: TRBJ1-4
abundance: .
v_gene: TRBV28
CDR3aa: CATRGGLGNNEKLFF
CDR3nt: TGTGCCACCAGGGGGGGTTTAGGGAACAATGAAAAACTGTTTTTT

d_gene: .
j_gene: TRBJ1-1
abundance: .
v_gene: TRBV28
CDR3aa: CASRSTGGTEAFF
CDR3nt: TGTGCCAGCAGATCCACGGGGGGCACTGAAGCTTTCTTT

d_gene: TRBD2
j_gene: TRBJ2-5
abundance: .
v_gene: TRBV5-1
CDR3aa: CASSRLAGGQETQYF
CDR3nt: TGCGCCAGCAGCAGACTAGCGGGGGGGCAAGAGACCCAGTACTTC

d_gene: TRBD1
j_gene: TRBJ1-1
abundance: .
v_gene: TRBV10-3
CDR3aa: CAIKRTGGTNTEAFF
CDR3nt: TGTGCCATCAAAAGGACAGGGGGCACGAACACTGAAGCTTTCTTT

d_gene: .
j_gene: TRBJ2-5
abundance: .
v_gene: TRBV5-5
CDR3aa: CASSYAGGLEETQYF
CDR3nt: TGTGCCAGCAGTTACGCCGGGGGGCTGGAAGAGACCCAGTACTTC

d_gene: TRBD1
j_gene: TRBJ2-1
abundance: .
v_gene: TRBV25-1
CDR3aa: CASRGQGYNEQFF
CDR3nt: TGTGCCAGCAGGGGACAGGGTTACAATGAGCAGTTCTTC

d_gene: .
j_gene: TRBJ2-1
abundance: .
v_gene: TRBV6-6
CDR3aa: CASTVLVGSYNEQFF
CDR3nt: TGTGCCAGCACCGTGTTGGTCGGGTCCTACAATGAGCAGTTCTTC

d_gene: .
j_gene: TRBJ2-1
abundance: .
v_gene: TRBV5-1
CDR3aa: CASSLGPDNEQFF
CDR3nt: TGCGCCAGCAGCTTGGGGCCTGACAATGAGCAGTTCTTC

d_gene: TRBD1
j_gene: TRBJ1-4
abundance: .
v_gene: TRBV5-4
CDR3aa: CASSLSQGATNEKLFF
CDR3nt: TGTGCCAGCAGCCTTTCTCAGGGGGCGACTAATGAAAAACTGTTTTTT

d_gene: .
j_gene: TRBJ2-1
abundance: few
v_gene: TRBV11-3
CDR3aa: CASSSASYNEQFF
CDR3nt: TGTGCCAGCAGCTCTGCCTCCTACAATGAGCAGTTCTTC

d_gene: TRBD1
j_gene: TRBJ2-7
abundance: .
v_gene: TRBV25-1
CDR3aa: CASSESGTGHYEQYF
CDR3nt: TGTGCCAGCAGTGAGTCCGGGACAGGTCACTACGAGCAGTACTTC

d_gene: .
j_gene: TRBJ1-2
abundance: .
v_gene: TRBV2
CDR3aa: CASSVDKLYGYTF
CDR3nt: TGTGCCAGCAGCGTTGACAAGCTCTATGGCTACACCTTC

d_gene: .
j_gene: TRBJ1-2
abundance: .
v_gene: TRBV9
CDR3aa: CASSRANGYTF
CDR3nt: TGTGCCAGCAGTAGGGCGAATGGCTACACCTTC

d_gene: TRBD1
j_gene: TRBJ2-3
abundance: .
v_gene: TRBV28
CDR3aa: CASSAGGSTDTQYF
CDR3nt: TGTGCCAGCAGTGCAGGGGGATCGACAGATACGCAGTATTTT

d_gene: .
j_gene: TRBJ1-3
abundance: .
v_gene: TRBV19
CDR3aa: CASSRGGHGNTIYF
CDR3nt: TGTGCCAGTAGTCGGGGTGGGCATGGAAACACCATATATTTT

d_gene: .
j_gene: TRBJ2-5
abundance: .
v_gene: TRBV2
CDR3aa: CASGRSDRAQETQYF
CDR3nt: TGTGCCAGTGGACGGTCCGACAGAGCACAAGAGACCCAGTACTTC

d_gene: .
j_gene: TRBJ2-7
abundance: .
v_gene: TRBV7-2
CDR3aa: CASSRQVTEQYF
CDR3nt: TGTGCCAGCAGCCGACAGGTAACCGAGCAGTACTTC

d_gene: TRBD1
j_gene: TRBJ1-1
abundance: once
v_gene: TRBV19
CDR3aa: CASSPQQGAGTEAFF
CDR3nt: TGTGCCAGTAGTCCCCAACAGGGGGCAGGCACTGAAGCTTTCTTT

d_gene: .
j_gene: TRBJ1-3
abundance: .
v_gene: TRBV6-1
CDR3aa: CASSVTQGSGNTIYF
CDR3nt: TGTGCCAGCAGTGTCACTCAGGGATCTGGAAACACCATATATTTT

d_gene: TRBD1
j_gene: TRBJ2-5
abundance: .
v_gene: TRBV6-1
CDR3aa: CASSDSGTGFQETQYF
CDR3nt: TGTGCCAGCAGTGATTCTGGGACAGGGTTTCAAGAGACCCAGTACTTC

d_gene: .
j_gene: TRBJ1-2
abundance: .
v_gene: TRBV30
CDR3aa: CAWSVSGAVGYTF
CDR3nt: TGTGCCTGGAGTGTCTCGGGGGCGGTCGGCTACACCTTC

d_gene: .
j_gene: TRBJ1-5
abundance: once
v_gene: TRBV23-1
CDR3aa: CASSQVDYPHSFNQPQHF
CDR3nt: TGCGCCAGCAGTCAAGTGGACTACCCTCATTCCTTTAATCAGCCCCAGCATTTT

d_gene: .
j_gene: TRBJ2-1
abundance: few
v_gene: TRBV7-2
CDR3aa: CASSYDQVPQFF
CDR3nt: TGTGCCAGCAGTTACGATCAGGTCCCGCAGTTCTTC

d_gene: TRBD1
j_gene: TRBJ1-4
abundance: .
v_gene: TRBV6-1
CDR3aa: CASSELRQGSTNEKLFF
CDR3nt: TGTGCCAGCAGTGAGTTACGACAGGGGAGCACTAATGAAAAACTGTTTTTT

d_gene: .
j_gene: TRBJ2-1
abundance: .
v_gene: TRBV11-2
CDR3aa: CASSLAGIDNEQFF
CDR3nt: TGTGCCAGCAGCTTAGCCGGGATAGACAATGAGCAGTTCTTC

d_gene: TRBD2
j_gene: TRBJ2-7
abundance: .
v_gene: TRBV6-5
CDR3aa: CASKNGGGYEQYF
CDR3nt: TGTGCCAGCAAAAACGGGGGGGGCTACGAGCAGTACTTC

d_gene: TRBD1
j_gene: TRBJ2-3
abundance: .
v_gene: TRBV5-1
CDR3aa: CASSFGPNRGGTDTQYF
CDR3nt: TGCGCCAGCAGTTTTGGGCCCAACAGGGGTGGCACAGATACGCAGTATTTT

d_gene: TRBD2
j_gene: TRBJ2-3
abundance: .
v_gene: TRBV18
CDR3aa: CASSIRLAGDTQYF
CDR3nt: TGTGCCAGCTCAATCAGACTAGCGGGGGATACGCAGTATTTT

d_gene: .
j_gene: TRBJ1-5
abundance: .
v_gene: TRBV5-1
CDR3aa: CASSLGDLPGQPQHF
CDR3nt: TGCGCCAGCAGCCTCGGGGACTTACCGGGTCAGCCCCAGCATTTT

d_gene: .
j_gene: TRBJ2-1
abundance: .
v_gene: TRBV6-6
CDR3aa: CASSYSTVYNEQFF
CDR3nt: TGTGCCAGCAGTTACTCGACGGTCTACAATGAGCAGTTCTTC

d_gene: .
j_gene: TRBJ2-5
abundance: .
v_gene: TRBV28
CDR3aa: CAGSSETGRRETQYF
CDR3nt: TGTGCCGGATCCTCTGAGACAGGGAGGAGAGAGACCCAGTACTTC

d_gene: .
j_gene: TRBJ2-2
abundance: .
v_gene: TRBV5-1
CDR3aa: CASSPSVSNTGELFF
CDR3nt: TGCGCCAGCAGCCCGAGCGTATCGAACACCGGGGAGCTGTTTTTT

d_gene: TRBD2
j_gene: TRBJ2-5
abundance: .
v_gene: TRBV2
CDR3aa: CASGPGTRGETQYF
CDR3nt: TGTGCCAGCGGCCCCGGGACTAGGGGAGAGACCCAGTACTTC

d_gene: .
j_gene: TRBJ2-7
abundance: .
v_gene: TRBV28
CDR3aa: CASTEWGTSYEQYF
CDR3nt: TGTGCCAGCACTGAATGGGGGACCTCCTACGAGCAGTACTTC